This TCR beta chain was sequenced in a study of spatial heterogeneity in lung cancer. Study in general: Sequences of the beta chain were consistently detected in greater numbers than alpha-chain sequences. Raw reads showed each unique TCR and UMI combination turning up more than ten times on average.

This sample's time point: sample taken at primary tumor resection. Tumor, nontumor lung or frozen PBMC supplied whole RNA that was sequenced unsorted. Samples were donated by 72 untreated early-stage non-small cell lung cancer patients. Each CDR3 protein gets one entry after TCRdb re-called the 5' RACE reads with MiXCR. The repertoire consists of 60,000 to 90,000 distinct CDR3 sequences, with 13% occurring once and the leading ten covering roughly 6.9%. The V gene's germline CDR1 is SGHAT and CDR2 FQNNGV. V was clipped by 5 bases and J by 1 base; unmatched bases: 10. The CDR3 has 16 residues. Sample: PBMCs, taken at surgery. The clonotype originates from a male donor with early-stage non-small cell lung cancer. This sequence joins TRBV11-2 and TRBJ2-5, with TRBD1 identical over 7 bases. Here the CDR3 reads CASSPRENRGQETQYF. The CDR3 DNA is TGTGCCAGCAGCCCAAGAGAGAACAGGGGCCAAGAGACCCAGTACTTC.